The table lists the clone carrying this T cell receptor beta chain with many counts. V shed 0 bases, J shed 4 bases, and the junction held 11 bases outside the gene matches. This CDR3 contains 18 residues. Germline V gives CDR1 SGDLS, CDR2 YYNGEE. This table comes from immunoSEQ multiplex PCR, and its TCRdb copy is limited to in-frame clones, with some not included. This record lists 35,000 to 45,000 clones, none seen once only, and the top ten clones contain roughly 2.3%. The related graft donor's blood sample was taken on the day of bone marrow donation. The sample is drawn from a study of T cells after posttransplantation cyclophosphamide.

This sequence originates from a man aged 35-49 years in good health, CMV-negative, and a related stem cell transplant donor. The chain joins TRBV9 to TRBJ2-2; 8 bases map to TRBD1. What was sequenced was PBMCs. CDR3 DNA sequence: TGTGCCAGCAGCGTAGTAGAGAACAGGGGGACCACCACCGGGGAGCTGTTTTTT. Encoded protein: CASSVVENRGTTTGELFF.